This T cell receptor (beta chain) was sequenced for a study of blood T cell repertoires in COVID-19. Background on the study: Both acute and convalescent COVID-19 samples were obtained from the United States, Italy and Spain.

The data were produced by immunoSEQ multiplex PCR, yet TCRdb's version contains in-frame clones alone and is incomplete. The sample records around 180,000 clones, around 85% being singletons. In germline, CDR1 is SGHRS, CDR2 YFSETQ. CDR3 length: 13 residues. V shed 7 bases and J shed 4 bases, with 14 bases lying between them. This clonotype was sampled from a man aged 60-69 years with acute or convalescent COVID-19. Sequencing was carried out using peripheral blood. The rearrangement uses TRBV5-1 and TRBJ2-5; a possible D gene is TRBD1 (6 bases). The CDR3 loop reads CASETGRGETQYF. The CDR3 DNA follows: TGCGCCAGCGAAACCGGCAGGGGAGAGACCCAGTACTTC.